This T cell receptor (beta chain) was identified during a study of PD-1 blockade in classical Hodgkin lymphoma. Study results and limitations: Lower baseline TCR diversity was reported for newly diagnosed patients than for healthy donors. Complete responders' baseline diversity resembled that of newly diagnosed patients. The repertoire differences lack a defined cause, possibly disease activity or prior therapy.

With V trimmed by 5 bases and J by 4 bases, 7 bases remained unmatched. This CDR3 comprises 15 residues. CDR1 MNHNY and CDR2 SVGAGI come from the germline V gene (reference sequence). Sequencing was performed with immunoSEQ multiplex PCR; in TCRdb, only in-frame clones are kept and a portion is missing. This sample yields about 27,000 clones, of which 70% to 90% are seen a single time; approximately 6.8% belongs to the top ten. Every patient was affected by relapse after autologous stem cell transplantation, while exposure to brentuximab vedotin was not uniform. Through magnetic negative selection, CD8+ T cells were separated from PBMCs that had been thawed. Patients' outcomes at their best amounted to complete response, partial response or progressive disease. As for this clone: Its antigen is still unknown.

The clonotype comes from a human donor with classical Hodgkin lymphoma. The chain combines TRBV6-6 with TRBJ1-5, with 8 bases aligning to TRBD1. The source was CD8+ T cells from blood, collected at baseline. The CDR3 sequence is CASSIGTGGNQPQHF. CDR3 bases: TGTGCCAGCAGTATAGGGACAGGAGGAAATCAGCCCCAGCATTTT.